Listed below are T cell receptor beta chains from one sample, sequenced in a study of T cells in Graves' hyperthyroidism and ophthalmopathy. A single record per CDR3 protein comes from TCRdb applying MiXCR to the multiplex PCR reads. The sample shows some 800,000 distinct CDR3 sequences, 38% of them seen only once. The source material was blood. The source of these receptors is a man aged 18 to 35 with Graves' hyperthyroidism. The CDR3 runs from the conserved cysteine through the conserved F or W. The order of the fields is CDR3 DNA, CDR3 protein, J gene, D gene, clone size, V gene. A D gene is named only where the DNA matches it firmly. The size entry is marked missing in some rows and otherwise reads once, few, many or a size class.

CDR3nt: TGTGCCAGCAGTGTTCCGGGACGGAGCCTAGCTACTGAAGCTTTCTTT; CDR3aa: CASSVPGRSLATEAFF; j_gene: TRBJ1-1; d_gene: -; abundance: few; v_gene: TRBV7-2
CDR3nt: TGTGCCTCGACAGGGGATAATCAGCCCCAGCATTTT; CDR3aa: CASTGDNQPQHF; j_gene: TRBJ1-5; d_gene: TRBD1; abundance: many; v_gene: TRBV19
CDR3nt: TGTGCCAGTAGTATAATCGGCCCGAATCAGCCCCAGCATTTT; CDR3aa: CASSIIGPNQPQHF; j_gene: TRBJ1-5; d_gene: -; abundance: many; v_gene: TRBV19
CDR3nt: TGTGCCAGCAGTGAAAGGGCCGGACAGACCCTACTGAAAGAGCAGTACTTC; CDR3aa: CASSERAGQTLLKEQYF; j_gene: TRBJ2-7; d_gene: -; abundance: -; v_gene: TRBV2
CDR3nt: TGTGCCAGCACTACATCCTTAGAGACCCAGTACTTC; CDR3aa: CASTTSLETQYF; j_gene: TRBJ2-5; d_gene: -; abundance: few; v_gene: TRBV6-2/TRBV6-3
CDR3nt: TGTGCCGGCAGCGTACCGCAGGGGGCATGGGGCACCGGGGAGCTGTTTTTT; CDR3aa: CAGSVPQGAWGTGELFF; j_gene: TRBJ2-2; d_gene: TRBD1; abundance: -; v_gene: TRBV7-2
CDR3nt: TGCAGCGTTGACGACAGGGGAGGCGAAAAACTGTTTTTT; CDR3aa: CSVDDRGGEKLFF; j_gene: TRBJ1-4; d_gene: TRBD1; abundance: many; v_gene: TRBV29-1
CDR3nt: TGCGCCAGCAGCGAGCCGGGGGAAAGCGACGAGCAGTACTTC; CDR3aa: CASSEPGESDEQYF; j_gene: TRBJ2-7; d_gene: -; abundance: few; v_gene: TRBV5-1
CDR3nt: TGTGCCAGTAGTGCCGGAGAACACGTGAATGAAAAACTGTTTTTT; CDR3aa: CASSAGEHVNEKLFF; j_gene: TRBJ1-4; d_gene: -; abundance: -; v_gene: TRBV19
CDR3nt: TGCGCCAGCAGTGAGTCGACGGCAGGGGGTCGGAATCAGCCCCAGCATTTT; CDR3aa: CASSESTAGGRNQPQHF; j_gene: TRBJ1-5; d_gene: TRBD1; abundance: once; v_gene: TRBV10-2
CDR3nt: TGTGCCAGCAGCCAAGTGGGCAGCCTTATAGACGGCTACACCTTC; CDR3aa: CASSQVGSLIDGYTF; j_gene: TRBJ1-2; d_gene: -; abundance: many; v_gene: TRBV14
CDR3nt: TGTGCCAGCCAAGCGTCCCCCTACGAGCAGTACTTC; CDR3aa: CASQASPYEQYF; j_gene: TRBJ2-7; d_gene: -; abundance: many; v_gene: TRBV2
CDR3nt: TGTGCCAGCAGTGAATTGGGGTCTGGAAACACCATATATTTT; CDR3aa: CASSELGSGNTIYF; j_gene: TRBJ1-3; d_gene: -; abundance: -; v_gene: TRBV2
CDR3nt: TGCAGCGTTGAGCAGGGCCCATCTGGAGACACCACATATTTT; CDR3aa: CSVEQGPSGDTTYF; j_gene: TRBJ1-3; d_gene: -; abundance: -; v_gene: TRBV29-1
CDR3nt: TGTGCCATCAGTGAGTCGAAAAACGGGGAAAAACTGTTTTTT; CDR3aa: CAISESKNGEKLFF; j_gene: TRBJ1-4; d_gene: -; abundance: many; v_gene: TRBV10-3
CDR3nt: TGTGCCAGCAGCTTATACCCAGGGGGATCTGGGGCCAACGTCCTGACTTTC; CDR3aa: CASSLYPGGSGANVLTF; j_gene: TRBJ2-6; d_gene: TRBD1; abundance: few; v_gene: TRBV5-6
CDR3nt: TGCGCCAGCAGCCCTGGACCCGCTGGGTCCTACGAGCAGTACTTC; CDR3aa: CASSPGPAGSYEQYF; j_gene: TRBJ2-7; d_gene: -; abundance: few; v_gene: TRBV7-9
CDR3nt: TGTGCCAGCAGTTCACTCCTCGGGGAGCTGTTTTTT; CDR3aa: CASSSLLGELFF; j_gene: TRBJ2-2; d_gene: -; abundance: few; v_gene: TRBV6-6
CDR3nt: TGTGCCAGCAGCGCAGGGGTCTCCTACGAGCAGTACTTC; CDR3aa: CASSAGVSYEQYF; j_gene: TRBJ2-7; d_gene: -; abundance: many; v_gene: TRBV2
CDR3nt: TGTGCCAGCATCGAGACCGAGAACTATGGCTACACCTTC; CDR3aa: CASIETENYGYTF; j_gene: TRBJ1-2; d_gene: -; abundance: once; v_gene: TRBV6-1
CDR3nt: TGCAGCAGTGAGTTGCAAGGGGAGACCCAGTACTTC; CDR3aa: CSSELQGETQYF; j_gene: TRBJ2-5; d_gene: -; abundance: -; v_gene: TRBV29-1
CDR3nt: TGTGCCAGCAGCACGGGGGTCGGCGGAAACACCATATATTTT; CDR3aa: CASSTGVGGNTIYF; j_gene: TRBJ1-3; d_gene: -; abundance: few; v_gene: TRBV12-3/TRBV12-4
CDR3nt: TGTGCCGGCAGTGTAGGGGACACCGGGGAGCTGTTTTTT; CDR3aa: CAGSVGDTGELFF; j_gene: TRBJ2-2; d_gene: -; abundance: -; v_gene: TRBV2
CDR3nt: TGTGCCAGCAGCCAAGACCTTAATTTGAACACTGAAGCTTTCTTT; CDR3aa: CASSQDLNLNTEAFF; j_gene: TRBJ1-1; d_gene: -; abundance: -; v_gene: TRBV7-9
CDR3nt: TGTGCCACCAGTGAGACAGGGGCCTATAATGAAAAACTGTTTTTT; CDR3aa: CATSETGAYNEKLFF; j_gene: TRBJ1-4; d_gene: TRBD1; abundance: many; v_gene: TRBV15
CDR3nt: TGCGCCAGCAGTGAGCGGGGAGGTACTGGTCACGAGCAGTACTTC; CDR3aa: CASSERGGTGHEQYF; j_gene: TRBJ2-7; d_gene: -; abundance: -; v_gene: TRBV10-1
CDR3nt: TGTGCCAGCAGCACCCGGACAGGGGGCGGTCAGCCCCAGCATTTT; CDR3aa: CASSTRTGGGQPQHF; j_gene: TRBJ1-5; d_gene: TRBD1; abundance: -; v_gene: TRBV13
CDR3nt: TGTGCCAGCAGCCAAGGTATTCAGGGTACTTTTGGCTACACCTTC; CDR3aa: CASSQGIQGTFGYTF; j_gene: TRBJ1-2; d_gene: -; abundance: -; v_gene: TRBV7-8
CDR3nt: TGCAGTGCTAGAGATGCCGGGGCCTCTGCCGAGCAGTACTTC; CDR3aa: CSARDAGASAEQYF; j_gene: TRBJ2-7; d_gene: -; abundance: -; v_gene: TRBV20-1
CDR3nt: TGTGCCATCAAGTCGGCGGGGAACACTGAAGCTTTCTTT; CDR3aa: CAIKSAGNTEAFF; j_gene: TRBJ1-1; d_gene: -; abundance: many; v_gene: TRBV10-3
CDR3nt: TGTGCCAGCAGCGTAGGGCACTTTAATTCACCCCTCCACTTT; CDR3aa: CASSVGHFNSPLHF; j_gene: TRBJ1-6; d_gene: -; abundance: many; v_gene: TRBV9
CDR3nt: TGTGCCAGCAGTTTGGCCCATGGGACTAGCGGGAGCCACTTC; CDR3aa: CASSLAHGTSGSHF; j_gene: TRBJ2-7; d_gene: TRBD2; abundance: few; v_gene: TRBV7-9
CDR3nt: TGTGCCAGCAGCTCCTGGACTAGCGGGAGACTTGTCGAGCAGTACTTC; CDR3aa: CASSSWTSGRLVEQYF; j_gene: TRBJ2-7; d_gene: TRBD2; abundance: -; v_gene: TRBV7-2
CDR3nt: TGTGCCAGCAGCTTAACCGGGGGGCTGGATGGCTACGAGCAGTACTTC; CDR3aa: CASSLTGGLDGYEQYF; j_gene: TRBJ2-7; d_gene: -; abundance: few; v_gene: TRBV11-2
CDR3nt: TGTGCCAGCAGCTTACTACAGGGCGCCTATGGCTACACCTTC; CDR3aa: CASSLLQGAYGYTF; j_gene: TRBJ1-2; d_gene: -; abundance: many; v_gene: TRBV7-6
CDR3nt: TGTGCCAGCAGCGCTGGACGGATGCCTAACTATGGCTACACCTTC; CDR3aa: CASSAGRMPNYGYTF; j_gene: TRBJ1-2; d_gene: -; abundance: -; v_gene: TRBV9
CDR3nt: TGTGCCACCAGCAGAGAAGCGTGGTTGCACAATGAGCAGTTCTTC; CDR3aa: CATSREAWLHNEQFF; j_gene: TRBJ2-1; d_gene: -; abundance: few; v_gene: TRBV15
CDR3nt: TGTGCCAGCACCCCGGGGACACCAATTGAAAAACTGTTTTTT; CDR3aa: CASTPGTPIEKLFF; j_gene: TRBJ1-4; d_gene: -; abundance: -; v_gene: TRBV12-3/TRBV12-4
CDR3nt: TGTGCCAGCAGCCAAGATGGGGCGGCCCAGTACTTC; CDR3aa: CASSQDGAAQYF; j_gene: TRBJ2-5; d_gene: -; abundance: -; v_gene: TRBV4-2